Shown below are 14 T cell receptor beta chains from a single sample sequenced in a study of T cell changes during pregnancy in multiple sclerosis (dated by TCRdb to the late 2010s). The library was prepared using the immunoSEQ multiplex PCR assay. Sourced from immuneACCESS, this table was stored by TCRdb with only in-frame sequences that have V and J called. A share of the clones is absent; for the studies checked, an unresolved V gene accounts for under half, and the remainder has no known explanation. This sample holds over 65,000 clones; around 93% were observed only once. Of the sample, around 1.8% is held by the ten largest clones. The source was peripheral blood, collected in the first trimester of pregnancy. These receptors originate from a female donor in good health, enrolled as a control in a pregnancy study.

V is TRBV6-5 and J is TRBJ1-1; no clear D gene. Germline assignment: CDR1 MNHEY and CDR2 SVGAGI. This CDR3 contains 13 residues. V was pared by 6 bases and J by 5 bases, with 13 bases between. Here the CDR3 reads CASSRGMGTEAFF. The CDR3 DNA follows: TGTGCCAGCAGCCGGGGTATGGGGACTGAAGCTTTCTTT.

This clone is judged medium-sized. The chain links TRBV5-6 to TRBJ1-1; TRBD1 might be the D (5 bases). The V gene lost 0 bases and the J gene lost 3 bases, with 12 bases spanning the gap. The CDR3 spans 15 residues. Germline-derived CDR1 and CDR2 are SGHDT and YYEEEE. CDR3 DNA sequence: TGTGCCAGCAGCTTGGAGTCAGGGTCGCACACTGAAGCTTTCTTT. Its translation: CASSLESGSHTEAFF.

The chain has TRBV19 and TRBJ1-1, with 8 bases identical to TRBD1. The CDR3 spans 16 residues. V trimming: 5 bases; J trimming: 3 bases; junction bases outside the gene matches: 11. Germline CDR1 LNHDA, CDR2 SQIVND (reference sequence). The CDR3 protein is CASSFGQGRAYTEAFF. CDR3 nucleotide sequence: TGTGCCAGTAGTTTCGGACAGGGAAGGGCGTACACTGAAGCTTTCTTT.

The genes are TRBV7-3 and TRBJ1-1, with 9 bases fitting TRBD1. V was pared by 6 bases and J by 4 bases, with 12 bases of the junction left unmatched. CDR3 length equals 16 residues. CDR1 and CDR2 from the germline V gene are SGHTA and FQGTGA. The CDR3 loop is CASRQTGTGWVTEAFF. DNA of the CDR3: TGTGCCAGCAGACAGACCGGGACAGGGTGGGTCACTGAAGCTTTCTTT.

The chain links TRBV4-2 to TRBJ2-1, with 14 bases aligning to TRBD2. Unmatched junction bases numbered 4, after V lost 1 base and J lost 5 bases. The CDR3 has 17 amino acids. CDR1 LGHNA and CDR2 YNFKEQ come from the germline V gene. This chain's CDR3 is CASSQGTSGGRNNEQFF. CDR3 nucleotides: TGTGCCAGCAGCCAAGGGACTAGCGGGGGGAGAAACAATGAGCAGTTCTTC.

This clone was detected only once. The rearrangement joins TRBV6-6 to TRBJ2-1; 12 positions agree with TRBD2. CDR1 MNHNY and CDR2 SVGAGI come from the germline V gene (reference sequence). The V gene end was trimmed by 6 bases and the J gene end by 8 bases; junction bases not matched to a gene: 5. The CDR3 is 14 amino acids. The CDR3 is CASRRTSGVDEQFF. DNA of the CDR3: TGTGCCAGCAGAAGGACTAGCGGGGTTGATGAGCAGTTCTTC.

This chain links TRBV7-9 with TRBJ2-7; TRBD1 agrees at 10 bases. After removal of 6 bases from V and 4 bases from J, the junction contained 9 bases not matched to a gene. The CDR3 sequence is 15 residues long. In germline, CDR1 is SEHNR, CDR2 FQNEAQ (reference sequence). This chain's CDR3 is CASRTTGTGVYEQYF. Here the CDR3 DNA reads TGTGCCAGCAGGACGACCGGGACAGGGGTTTACGAGCAGTACTTC.

V gene TRBV27 combines with J gene TRBJ2-7; TRBD2 agrees at 8 bases. CDR1 and CDR2 (germline): MNHEY, SMNVEV (reference sequence). The CDR3 is 16 amino acids. V gave up 6 bases and J gave up 0 bases; unmatched junction bases: 10. The CDR3, as DNA: TGTGCCAGCAGAACAAATACCGGGACTAGCTCCTACGAGCAGTACTTC. The encoded protein is CASRTNTGTSSYEQYF.

The chain couples TRBV6-5 to TRBJ1-5, with D hard to call. Between the trimmed V and J ends, which lost 2 bases and 1 base, there was a span of 6 bases. The germline CDR1 and CDR2 sequences are MNHEY and SVGAGI. There are 14 residues in the CDR3. CDR3 amino acids: CASSYIGSNQPQHF. CDR3 DNA: TGTGCCAGCAGTTACATCGGGAGCAATCAGCCCCAGCATTTT.

The chain uses TRBV11-1 and TRBJ1-1; D remains ambiguous. The CDR3 length is 15 residues. V was pared by 4 bases and J by 0 bases, with 12 bases between. Germline V gene lookup returns CDR1 SGHAT and CDR2 FQDESV (reference sequence). For the CDR3, the DNA is TGTGCCAGCAGCTCTGACTCACCAATGAACACTGAAGCTTTCTTT. Amino acids: CASSSDSPMNTEAFF.

In the case of this clone: The same CDR3 can be traced to other DNA sequences in this sample. CDR3 region: CASSSQSNQPQHF. The DNA for the CDR3 is TGTGCCAGCAGCTCCCAGAGCAATCAGCCCCAGCATTTT. The rearrangement uses TRBV7-2 and TRBJ1-5; D ambiguous. The CDR3 loop spans 13 amino acids. With 4 bases removed from V and 1 base from J, the gap between germline ends came to 5 bases. Per germline, CDR1 SGHTA and CDR2 FQGNSA.

The V and J genes are TRBV4-1 and TRBJ2-7, with 9 bases aligning to TRBD1. The length of the CDR3 is 15 residues. Germline V CDR1 and CDR2: MGHRA, YSYEKL. With V trimmed by 3 bases and J by 2 bases, 5 bases remained unmatched. DNA of the CDR3: TGCGCCAGCAGCCAGACACAGGGGGCTGCCTACGAGCAGTACTTC. Its translation is CASSQTQGAAYEQYF.

The gene calls are TRBV18 and TRBJ1-1; TRBD1 might be the D (6 bases). The CDR3 totals 12 residues. Germline CDR1 KGHSH, CDR2 LQKENI. Trimming removed 5 bases at V and 5 bases at J, with 9 bases between. The CDR3 bases are TGTGCCAGCTCAGCAGACAGGACTGAAGCTTTCTTT. Translating gives CASSADRTEAFF.

V and J are TRBV28 and TRBJ2-1; tentative D call: TRBD1 (6 bases). Between the trimmed V and J ends, which lost 3 bases and 5 bases, there was a span of 17 bases. The germline CDR1 and CDR2 sequences are MDHEN and SYDVKM. The CDR3 contains 16 residues. Here the CDR3 DNA reads TGTGCCAGCAGTTTCAATTTGGCAGGGGTCCACAATGAGCAGTTCTTC. Translating gives CASSFNLAGVHNEQFF.